The 11 T cell receptor beta chains below were found in one sample sequenced in a study of cytomegalovirus exposure and HLA in healthy donors. The assay was immunoSEQ multiplex PCR, and TCRdb's table has in-frame clones only and misses some. The profile shows fewer than 400,000 clones, approximately 90% of them singletons. Material: PBMCs. These receptors were taken from a woman aged 18-35 years in good health and CMV-seronegative.

The chain combines TRBV9 with TRBJ1-5, with D tentatively TRBD1 (6 bases). V shed 0 bases and J shed 1 base, with 17 bases lying between them. The CDR3 is made up of 18 amino acids. Germline-derived CDR1 and CDR2 are SGDLS and YYNGEE. The CDR3 region has the DNA TGTGCCAGCAGCGTAGTCTGTAGGGGGGGGCCCAGCAATCAGCCCCAGCATTTT. This sequence encodes CASSVVCRGGPSNQPQHF.

This clone has only one observation. The chain combines TRBV5-4 with TRBJ2-1; 10 bases map to TRBD2. This CDR3 comprises 15 residues. Per the germline V gene, CDR1 is SGHNT and CDR2 is YYREEE (reference sequence). Losses at the gene ends were 1 base for V and 6 bases for J; bases not matched to a gene: 4. CDR3 nucleotides: TGTGCCAGCAGCTTGAGCGGGAGGGCCAGCAATGAGCAGTTCTTC. The encoded protein is CASSLSGRASNEQFF.

The chain is built from TRBV5-4 and TRBJ2-7; D possibly corresponds to TRBD2 (6 bases). Trimming took off 4 bases at V and 0 bases at J, with 8 bases between the two ends. Germline CDR1 reads SGHNT; CDR2 reads YYREEE (reference sequence). The CDR3 is 13 amino acids. DNA for the CDR3: TGTGCCAGCAGCGTGCGGGGCTCCTACGAGCAGTACTTC. Its translation is CASSVRGSYEQYF.

The chain employs TRBV13 and TRBJ2-1, with 13 bases that match TRBD2. V gave up 5 bases and J gave up 5 bases; unmatched junction bases: 6. The CDR3 contains 16 residues. Germline loops: CDR1 PRHDT, CDR2 FYEKMQ (reference sequence). The CDR3 spells CASSPGTSGIDNEQFF. In DNA form, the CDR3 reads TGTGCCAGCAGCCCCGGGACTAGCGGGATAGACAATGAGCAGTTCTTC.

This chain connects TRBV27 to TRBJ2-3; D is perhaps TRBD2 (7 bases). From germline, CDR1 is MNHEY and CDR2 SMNVEV (reference sequence). This CDR3 comprises 15 residues. Between the trimmed V and J ends, which lost 4 bases and 3 bases, there was a span of 14 bases. The CDR3 coding sequence is TGTGCCAGCAGTTCTAGGGGGGGATGGACAGATACGCAGTATTTT. Encoded protein: CASSSRGGWTDTQYF.

This clone occurred once. The J gene is TRBJ2-7, the V gene TRBV29-1, with 7 nucleotides matching TRBD2. Germline-derived CDR1 and CDR2 are SQVTM and ANQGSEA. The CDR3 has 14 residues. With 5 bases clipped from V and 5 bases from J, the junction kept 12 bases outside the gene matches. CDR3 loop: CSVRRGGGGNEQYF. DNA for the CDR3: TGCAGCGTTCGACGCGGCGGGGGTGGCAACGAGCAGTACTTC.

The rearrangement links TRBV5-1 to TRBJ2-7; D perhaps matches TRBD1 (5 bases). Per germline, CDR1 SGHRS and CDR2 YFSETQ. Trimming stripped 1 base from V and 1 base from J, with 9 bases between. CDR3 size: 14 residues. The CDR3 DNA reads TGCGCCAGCAGCTTGAGGGCAGGGTCCTACGAGCAGTACTTC. This encodes CASSLRAGSYEQYF.

The chain employs TRBV15 and TRBJ2-7, with unresolved D. From germline, CDR1 is LNHNV and CDR2 YYDKDF (reference sequence). V lost 0 bases, J lost 3 bases, and 9 bases lay in between. This CDR3 region has 14 residues. The CDR3, as DNA: TGTGCCACCAGCAGAGACGGCGGCTACTACGAGCAGTACTTC. Translation: CATSRDGGYYEQYF.

The gene calls are TRBV25-1 and TRBJ2-7; 11 nucleotides align to TRBD1. V was clipped by 1 base and J by 7 bases; unmatched bases: 12. The CDR3 has 17 residues. In germline, CDR1 is MGHDK, CDR2 SYGVNS. The CDR3 DNA follows: TGTGCCAGCAGTGAATTAGGATGGGACAGGGGGGTACAAGAGCAGTACTTC. Amino acids: CASSELGWDRGVQEQYF.

The rearrangement links TRBV5-4 to TRBJ2-2, with TRBD2 identical over 13 bases. The trim removed 2 bases at V and 0 bases at J, leaving 7 bases unmatched. Looked up from germline, CDR1 is SGHNT and CDR2 is YYREEE (reference sequence). This CDR3 has 19 amino acids. CDR3 region: CASSLVGLAGLANTGELFF. The CDR3 nucleotides are TGTGCCAGCAGCTTAGTGGGACTAGCGGGACTCGCGAACACCGGGGAGCTGTTTTTT.

J is TRBJ2-1 and V is TRBV10-3; the D gene is possibly TRBD2 (6 bases). The CDR3 covers 17 residues. V lost 4 bases to trimming and J lost 6 bases, with 22 bases between them. Germline CDR1 reads ENHRY; CDR2 reads SYGVKD. The CDR3 spells CAISGSEGRGGFNEQFF. The CDR3 coding sequence is TGTGCCATCAGTGGTTCTGAGGGGCGGGGCGGTTTCAATGAGCAGTTCTTC.